This TCR beta chain was sequenced during a study of graft-versus-host responses after intestinal transplantation (dated by TCRdb to the early 2020s). Describing the broader study: The transplants that recipients received were multivisceral, liver-intestinal, or isolated intestinal. Anti-thymocyte globulin induction was given to all recipients, followed by maintenance tacrolimus and steroids for approximately 3 years. Bulk TCR-beta CDR3 sequencing was used to track graft-versus-host and host-versus-graft alloreactive T cell clones in the graft, circulation and bone marrow after intestinal transplantation. Alloreactive clones were identified by sequencing pre-transplant mixed lymphocyte reaction products and comparing these products with unstimulated pre-transplant donor and recipient T cells. The cohort enrolled approximately 24 intestinal transplant recipients, one of whom was a retransplant, and a few patients without pretransplant specimens were excluded. Donor T cell macrochimerism was defined as a peak of at least 4% donor T cells among recipient peripheral blood mononuclear cells. Instead of going to the commercial service, samples from a few later patients were sequenced in-house on an Illumina MiSeq and processed with MiXCR.

What the work shows at the level of the full study, not this receptor alone: In patients with donor T cell macrochimerism, the allografts had high GvH to HvG T cell clonal ratios. Peak levels of circulating GvH clones were associated with declines in HvG clones early after transplant. GvH clones turned up in recipient bone marrow, with some appearing earlier in ileal mucosa or blood, a pattern consistent with an intestinal mucosal origin. The conclusions were limited by the relatively low number and heterogeneity of the intestinal transplant patients.

For this clone: Its antigen is still unknown. No base quality values were provided; no much bigger clone lies one nucleotide off.

To isolate intraepithelial and lamina propria lymphocytes from graft specimens, dithiothreitol, EDTA incubations and collagenase D digestion were used. Serial intestinal graft biopsy specimens collected up to 600 days after transplant underwent bulk TCR-beta sequencing. From the cysteine through the phenylalanine, the CDR3 covers 14 amino acids. Of all the DNA, just the CDR3 is kept, 42 bases in frame from base 1. The germline V gene provides CDR1 SGHTS and CDR2 YDEGEE. At the junction V is shortened by 4 bases and J by 2 bases; bases outside the gene matches: 5. Library creation used the immunoSEQ multiplex PCR assay. High-throughput TCR-beta CDR3 sequencing of genomic DNA from most patients was performed by Adaptive Biotechnologies. The paper's data handling went like this. Adaptive's ImmunoSEQ software was the source of the TCR sequencing data for about 17 patients, while a few other patients were processed with MiXCR and VDJtools. CDR3 nucleotide sequences shared between donor and recipient were removed because the origin of such sequences could not be assigned. To be classed as alloreactive, a clone needed at least 2-fold expansion over unstimulated cells and a minimum CFSE-low frequency of 0.002% (template counts) or 0.001% (read counts). Mappable clones were those detected in sequenced pre-transplant spleen, lymph node, or MLR CFSE-low populations of the donor or recipient. Cumulative frequency of alloreactive clones was calculated as a percentage of all sequences weighted by copy number. The table was pulled from immuneACCESS by TCRdb, which kept in-frame rearrangements only. Such tables lose some clones; where checked, under half of the loss comes from unresolved V genes, and the rest has no known cause. Clone size and the V and J calls come from that table; the DNA yielded D and trimming. The sample table contains around 30,000 clones; only one count was recorded for 80% of them. The top ten clonotypes cover around 2.9% of the sample.

The clonotype was recovered from a human patient who received an intestinal transplant, so some T cells may come from the graft donor. The specimen comprised ileum tissue, sampled 98 days after intestinal transplantation. Rearrangement joined TRBV5-8 to TRBJ2-5, with 7 central nucleotides matching TRBD1. The CDR3 reads CASSPRDRQETQYF. The DNA sequence follows: TGTGCCAGCAGCCCCAGGGACAGACAAGAGACCCAGTACTTC.